A single sample gave rise to the 11 T cell receptor beta chains below, sequenced in a study of T cell responses to AZD1222 COVID-19 vaccine. Assay used: immunoSEQ multiplex PCR; TCRdb lists only in-frame clones, some missing. The sample consists of approximately 30,000 clones, about 77% of them appearing once. The source was peripheral blood, collected on day 0 of AZD1222 vaccination. These receptors were collected from an adult in good health.

The V call is TRBV21-1, the J call TRBJ2-2; the table calls TRBD2, which could not be checked here. TRBV21-1 is a pseudogene. The CDR3 has 15 residues. The CDR3 region is CASVLAGTNTGELFF. CDR3 DNA: TGTGCCAGCGTTCTAGCGGGGACGAACACCGGGGAGCTGTTTTTT.

The chain links TRBV2 to TRBJ2-7; maybe TRBD2 (6 bases). Trimming took 2 bases from V and 5 from J, leaving 13 bases between them. The CDR3 has 14 residues. Germline lookup yields CDR1 SNHLY and CDR2 FYNNEI. CDR3: CASSELASIDEQYF. The DNA for the CDR3 is TGTGCCAGCAGTGAACTAGCGTCCATAGACGAGCAGTACTTC.

The chain joins TRBV7-8 to TRBJ2-2; TRBD2 agrees at 11 bases. This CDR3 contains 16 residues. The ends lost 3 bases at V and 4 bases at J; junction bases unmatched: 4. CDR1 SGHVS and CDR2 FQNEAQ come from the germline V gene. CDR3: CASSLALAGVTGELFF. Here the CDR3 DNA reads TGTGCCAGCAGCTTGGCACTAGCGGGGGTCACCGGGGAGCTGTTTTTT.

The V gene is TRBV18, the J gene TRBJ1-2; no firm D call. There are 13 residues in the CDR3. V was pared by 2 bases and J by 11 bases, with 15 bases between. Germline V gene sequence: CDR1 KGHSH, CDR2 LQKENI. CDR3 DNA sequence: TGTGCCAGCTCACCAACCGACCAACGGAGGTACACCTTC. This sequence encodes CASSPTDQRRYTF.

The rearrangement joins TRBV11-3 to TRBJ2-2; a possible D gene is TRBD2 (6 bases). Trimming stripped 3 bases from V and 3 bases from J, with 14 bases between. Per germline, CDR1 SGHNT and CDR2 YENEEA. This CDR3 contains 16 residues. CDR3 region: CASSLGRVADTGELFF. CDR3 bases: TGTGCCAGCAGCTTGGGGCGGGTAGCGGACACCGGGGAGCTGTTTTTT.

The chain employs TRBV9 and TRBJ2-1; D is ambiguous. The V end was cut by 1 base, the J end by 5 bases, with 13 bases between. The CDR3 is 15 residues long. The germline CDR1 and CDR2 sequences are SGDLS and YYNGEE. The DNA of the CDR3 is TGTGCCAGCAGCGTACACGGGCAGGAGAACAATGAGCAGTTCTTC. This encodes CASSVHGQENNEQFF.

This clone appeared a few times. The chain recombines TRBV7-2 with TRBJ2-3; D unresolved. V was clipped by 3 bases and J by 2 bases, with 9 bases between them. The CDR3 consists of 14 residues. Germline V gene lookup returns CDR1 SGHTA and CDR2 FQGNSA. The CDR3 region has the DNA TGTGCCAGCAGCTTCCTCGCCTCCACAGATACGCAGTATTTT. Amino acid sequence: CASSFLASTDTQYF.

This chain links TRBV7-9 with TRBJ1-4; D gene unclear. Trimming cost V 1 base and J 0 bases, with 9 bases left between them. Germline V gene sequence: CDR1 SEHNR, CDR2 FQNEAQ (reference sequence). The CDR3 runs 16 residues. The CDR3 loop reads CASSLVIGATNEKLFF. CDR3 DNA sequence: TGTGCCAGCAGCTTAGTCATCGGGGCAACTAATGAAAAACTGTTTTTT. Supplemented by reference TRBV7-9 and TRBJ1-4, the full variable domain reads DTGVSQNPRHKITKRGQNVTFRCDPISEHNRLYWYRQTLGQGPEFLTYFQNEAQLEKSRLLSDRFSAERPKGSFSTLEIQRTEQGDSAMYLCASSLVIGATNEKLFFGSGTQLSVL.

This chain connects TRBV5-1 to TRBJ2-2; TRBD2 aligns across 14 bases. This CDR3 region has 16 residues. Unmatched junction bases numbered 4, after V lost 4 bases and J lost 5 bases. Per the germline V gene, CDR1 is SGHRS and CDR2 is YFSETQ. CDR3 DNA: TGCGCCAGCAGCACGGGACTAGCGGGGGAAACCGGGGAGCTGTTTTTT. Translation: CASSTGLAGETGELFF.

This chain uses TRBV19 with TRBJ1-6, with D possibly being TRBD1 (5 bases). This CDR3 comprises 18 residues. V lost 6 bases to trimming and J lost 0 bases, with 18 bases between them. Germline CDR1 LNHDA, CDR2 SQIVND (reference sequence). Here the CDR3 reads CASSPDRQISSYNSPLHF. Here the CDR3 DNA reads TGTGCCAGTAGCCCAGATCGACAGATAAGCTCCTATAATTCACCCCTCCACTTT.

The V call is TRBV19, the J call TRBJ1-5; D is ambiguous. Per the germline V gene, CDR1 is LNHDA and CDR2 is SQIVND (reference sequence). V gave up 3 bases and J gave up 3 bases, with 9 bases separating them. This CDR3 is 14 amino acids long. CDR3 in amino acids: CASSMDGFNQPQHF. The CDR3 nucleotides are TGTGCCAGTAGTATGGACGGCTTCAATCAGCCCCAGCATTTT. The full variable domain, its missing parts supplied by reference TRBV19 and TRBJ1-5, is DGGITQSPKYLFRKEGQNVTLSCEQNLNHDAMYWYRQDPGQGLRLIYYSQIVNDFQKGDIAEGYSVSREKKESFPLTVTSAQKNPTAFYLCASSMDGFNQPQHFGDGTRLSIL.